The sequence of this T cell receptor (beta chain) was determined in a study of cytomegalovirus exposure and HLA in healthy donors. The CDR3 contains 12 residues. Germline V lookup: CDR1 ENHRY, CDR2 SYGVKD. Trimming removed 5 bases from V and 5 bases from J, with 9 bases in between. PCR was performed using 60 Vbeta and 13 Jbeta primers. Here immunoSEQ multiplex PCR was the method, and the copy in TCRdb shows in-frame clones only, minus some. The sample has some 120,000 clones; more than 65% are singletons. The V and J genes are TRBV10-3 and TRBJ2-5; perhaps TRBD2 as D (6 bases). Sequenced input: PBMCs. The receptor comes from a woman under 40 in good health and CMV-seronegative. The CDR3 DNA reads as TGTGCCATCAGTCAGGAGGGGGAGACCCAGTACTTC. Residues: CAISQEGETQYF.